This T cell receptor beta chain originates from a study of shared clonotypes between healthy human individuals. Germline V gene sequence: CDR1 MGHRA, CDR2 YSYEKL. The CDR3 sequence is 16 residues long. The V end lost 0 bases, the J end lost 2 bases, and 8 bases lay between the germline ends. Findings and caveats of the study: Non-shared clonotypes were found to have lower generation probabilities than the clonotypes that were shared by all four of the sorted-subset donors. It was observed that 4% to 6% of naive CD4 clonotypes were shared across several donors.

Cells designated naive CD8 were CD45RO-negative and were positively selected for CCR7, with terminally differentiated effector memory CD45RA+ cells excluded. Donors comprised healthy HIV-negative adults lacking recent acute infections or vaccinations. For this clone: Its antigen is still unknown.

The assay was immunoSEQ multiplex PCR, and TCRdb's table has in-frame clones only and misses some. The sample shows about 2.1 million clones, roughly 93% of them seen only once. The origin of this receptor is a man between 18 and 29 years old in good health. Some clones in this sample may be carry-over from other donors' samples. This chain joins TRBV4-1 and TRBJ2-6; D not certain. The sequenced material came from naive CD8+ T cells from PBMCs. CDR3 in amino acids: CASSQDLRTGANVLTF. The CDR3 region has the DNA TGCGCCAGCAGCCAAGATTTGCGCACTGGGGCCAACGTCCTGACTTTC.